The 13 T cell receptor beta chains listed next were all sequenced from one sample in a study of CD8 T cells in ankylosing spondylitis. TCRdb processed the 5' RACE reads anew with MiXCR; each CDR3 protein has one entry. Counted here are about 270,000 distinct CDR3 sequences, roughly 32% occurring once; the ten biggest clones make up roughly 4.2%. The sequencing input was blood, either unsorted or a sorted T cell fraction (not recorded which). The receptors stem from a male donor with ankylosing spondylitis or in good health (not recorded which).

CDR3 region: CASSLKAYGGNQPQHF. The CDR3 DNA is TGTGCCAGCAGTTTGAAGGCGTATGGAGGCAATCAGCCCCAGCATTTT. The rearrangement links TRBV6-5 to TRBJ1-5; no clear D gene. Germline CDR1 reads MNHEY; CDR2 reads SVGAGI. V lost 4 bases and J 2 bases, leaving 15 bases between the germline ends. This CDR3 has 16 residues.

V and J are TRBV20-1 and TRBJ1-5; tentatively, D is TRBD1 (5 bases). CDR3 length: 12 amino acids. Trimming stripped 0 bases from V and 9 bases from J, with 9 bases between. CDR1 is DFQATT and CDR2 is SNEGSKA in the germline V gene (reference sequence). CDR3 bases: TGCAGTGCTAGAGATCAGGGCAGGCCCCAGCATTTT. This translates into CSARDQGRPQHF.

This clonotype has just a few counts. V is TRBV12-3 or TRBV12-4 and J is TRBJ2-6, with D unresolved. The CDR3 runs to 15 residues. The V and J ends lost 6 bases and 0 bases respectively, with 9 bases between them. The CDR3 sequence is CASSPDNSGANVLTF. DNA for the CDR3: TGTGCCAGCAGCCCCGACAACTCTGGGGCCAACGTCCTGACTTTC.

The genes are TRBV29-1 and TRBJ2-7; TRBD1 might be the D (6 bases). This CDR3 is 13 amino acids long. Trimming removed 4 bases from V and 2 bases from J, with 12 bases in between. Germline CDR1 SQVTM, CDR2 ANQGSEA. The CDR3 region has the DNA TGCAGCGTTGTTCTGGGGGCGGCCTACGAGCAGTACTTC. Translating gives CSVVLGAAYEQYF.

This chain uses TRBV7-8 with TRBJ1-1; D not resolved. Trimming cost V 11 bases and J 1 base, with 14 bases left between them. This CDR3 contains 13 residues. Germline lookup yields CDR1 SGHVS and CDR2 FQNEAQ. The chain's CDR3 is CALSREGNTEAFF. The CDR3 bases are TGTGCCCTTTCTCGGGAGGGGAACACTGAAGCTTTCTTT. Using reference TRBV7-8 and TRBJ1-1 for the parts outside the CDR3, the full variable domain is GAGVSQSPRYKVAKRGQDVALRCDPISGHVSLFWYQQALGQGPEFLTYFQNEAQLDKSGLPSDRFFAERPEGSVSTLKIQRTQQEDSAVYLCALSREGNTEAFFGQGTRLTVV.

The chain recombines TRBV9 with TRBJ1-1; D is unresolved. The CDR3 is made up of 13 amino acids. Germline V CDR1 and CDR2: SGDLS, YYNGEE. The V end lost 4 bases, the J end lost 1 base, and 8 bases lay between the germline ends. In DNA form, the CDR3 reads TGTGCCAGCAGCTCCTTTTCGAACACTGAAGCTTTCTTT. Its translation is CASSSFSNTEAFF.

The chain carries TRBV5-1 and TRBJ2-7; D is uncertain. The V and J ends lost 0 bases and 3 bases respectively, with 7 bases between them. This CDR3 has 13 residues. Looked up from germline, CDR1 is SGHRS and CDR2 is YFSETQ. DNA of the CDR3: TGCGCCAGCAGCTTGGGAAGCTACTACGAGCAGTACTTC. Translating it yields CASSLGSYYEQYF.

The chain carries TRBV12-3 or TRBV12-4 and TRBJ2-3; D unclear. Trimming pared 5 bases from V and 1 base from J, leaving 13 bases between. CDR3 length: 15 residues. Written as DNA, the CDR3 is TGTGCCAGCAGTCCCACTGCCCTGGGCACAGATACGCAGTATTTT. The encoded protein is CASSPTALGTDTQYF.

This clonotype came up a few times. V is TRBV27 and J is TRBJ2-7; D gene uncertain. CDR1 and CDR2 (germline): MNHEY, SMNVEV (reference sequence). The CDR3 covers 13 residues. The V end lost 5 bases, the J end lost 3 bases, and 11 bases lay between the germline ends. The CDR3 sequence is CASSASHYYEQYF. The DNA for the CDR3 is TGTGCCAGCAGTGCGTCCCACTACTACGAGCAGTACTTC.

The chain recombines TRBV7-2 with TRBJ2-5, with 8 bases that match TRBD2. The CDR3 contains 15 residues. Germline lookup yields CDR1 SGHTA and CDR2 FQGNSA. With 1 base clipped from V and 2 bases from J, the junction kept 3 bases outside the gene matches. In nucleotides, the CDR3 is TGTGCCAGCAGCTTAGTTTCTAGCGGGCAAGAGACCCAGTACTTC. Its protein product is CASSLVSSGQETQYF.

In this sample, this clonotype turned up a few times. The rearrangement joins TRBV15 to TRBJ2-7; D remains ambiguous. V was trimmed by 4 bases and J by 5 bases, leaving 18 bases between them. Germline CDR1 and CDR2: LNHNV and YYDKDF (reference sequence). The CDR3 is 15 residues long. The CDR3 bases are TGTGCCACCAGCACCGGAAATCCACGAGTGGACGAGCAGTACTTC. Protein product: CATSTGNPRVDEQYF. Filled out from reference TRBV15 and TRBJ2-7, the complete variable domain reads DAMVIQNPRYQVTQFGKPVTLSCSQTLNHNVMYWYQQKSSQAPKLLFHYYDKDFNNEADTPDNFQSRRPNTSFCFLDIRSPGLGDTAMYLCATSTGNPRVDEQYFGPGTRLTVT.

This clonotype was picked up a small number of times. The chain uses TRBV27 and TRBJ2-7, with TRBD1 matching 8 bases. Per the germline V gene, CDR1 is MNHEY and CDR2 is SMNVEV (reference sequence). CDR3 length: 14 amino acids. V shed 5 bases, J shed 2 bases, and the junction held 5 bases outside the gene matches. This chain's CDR3 is CASSRYRGAYEQYF. For the CDR3, the DNA is TGTGCCAGCAGTAGATACAGGGGGGCCTACGAGCAGTACTTC.

The chain uses TRBV6-5 and TRBJ2-1; TRBD2 matches 7 bases. CDR1 and CDR2 (germline): MNHEY, SVGAGI. This CDR3 contains 12 residues. V was clipped by 0 bases and J by 10 bases; unmatched bases: 0. The CDR3 nucleotides read TGTGCCAGCAGTTACTCGCGGGAGGAGCAGTTCTTC. Translated: CASSYSREEQFF.